This TCR beta chain was found in a study of blood T cell repertoires in COVID-19. In the study overall: The United States, Italy and Spain provided the acute and convalescent COVID-19 samples. PBMCs, B-cell-depleted T cells, or T cells were the source of the cDNA or gDNA that made up the material.

Study members were between 18 and 89 years old and lived in roughly 24 US regions. What the recovered Cohort 3 donors had was two negative PCRs, clearance, or symptom resolution. Germline trimming cut 6 bases from V and 8 bases from J; bases unmatched to any gene: 8. Germline V lookup: CDR1 MNHEY, CDR2 SVGAGI. This CDR3 is built from 13 residues. The repertoire was sequenced with immunoSEQ multiplex PCR; TCRdb's copy has only in-frame clones and lacks some. The table records some 490,000 clones, roughly nine tenths of them present only once. Sequencing was carried out using PBMCs or T cells enriched from blood (not recorded which). The chain is built from TRBV6-5 and TRBJ1-2, with 8 bases lining up with TRBD1. The clonotype originates from a woman aged 55-69 years who had recovered from COVID-19. The CDR3 coding sequence is TGTGCCAGCAGCCCCGCGGACAGGGACGGCTACACCTTC. Protein product: CASSPADRDGYTF.